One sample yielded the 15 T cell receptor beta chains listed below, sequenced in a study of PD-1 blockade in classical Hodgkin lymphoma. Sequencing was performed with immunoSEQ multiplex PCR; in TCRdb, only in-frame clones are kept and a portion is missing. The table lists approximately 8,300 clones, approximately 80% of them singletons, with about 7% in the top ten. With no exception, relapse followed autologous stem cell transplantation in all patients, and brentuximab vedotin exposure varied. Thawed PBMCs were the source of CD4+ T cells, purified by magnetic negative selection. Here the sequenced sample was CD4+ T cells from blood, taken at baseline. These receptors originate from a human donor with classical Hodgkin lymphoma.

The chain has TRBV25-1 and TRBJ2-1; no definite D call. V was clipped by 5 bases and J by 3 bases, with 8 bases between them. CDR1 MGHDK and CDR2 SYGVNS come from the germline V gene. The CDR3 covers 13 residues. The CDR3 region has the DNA TGTGCCAGCAGTTTTCGGATCTACAATGAGCAGTTCTTC. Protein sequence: CASSFRIYNEQFF.

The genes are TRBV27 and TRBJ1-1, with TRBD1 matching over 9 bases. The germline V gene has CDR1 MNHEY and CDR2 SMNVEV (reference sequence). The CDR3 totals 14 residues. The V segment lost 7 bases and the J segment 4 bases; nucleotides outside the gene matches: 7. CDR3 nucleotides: TGTGCCAGCACCCCGGGACAGGGATCCACTGAAGCTTTCTTT. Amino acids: CASTPGQGSTEAFF.

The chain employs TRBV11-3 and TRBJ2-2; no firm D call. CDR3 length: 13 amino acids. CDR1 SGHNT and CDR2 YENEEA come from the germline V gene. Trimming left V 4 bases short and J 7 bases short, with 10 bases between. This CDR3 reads CASSSRTGGELFF. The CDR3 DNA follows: TGTGCCAGCAGCTCACGCACGGGCGGGGAGCTGTTTTTT.

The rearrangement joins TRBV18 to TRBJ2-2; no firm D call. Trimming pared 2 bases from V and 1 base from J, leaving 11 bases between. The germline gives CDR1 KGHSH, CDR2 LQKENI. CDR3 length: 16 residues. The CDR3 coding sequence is TGTGCCAGCTCACCAAGTTCAGGCCAGAACACCGGGGAGCTGTTTTTT. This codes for CASSPSSGQNTGELFF.

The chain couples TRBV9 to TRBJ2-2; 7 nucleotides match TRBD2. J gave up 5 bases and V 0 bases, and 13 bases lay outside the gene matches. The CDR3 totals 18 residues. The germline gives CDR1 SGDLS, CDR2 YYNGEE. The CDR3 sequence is CASSVGLAAGVGTGELFF. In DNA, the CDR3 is TGTGCCAGCAGCGTAGGGCTAGCGGCCGGAGTAGGTACCGGGGAGCTGTTTTTT.

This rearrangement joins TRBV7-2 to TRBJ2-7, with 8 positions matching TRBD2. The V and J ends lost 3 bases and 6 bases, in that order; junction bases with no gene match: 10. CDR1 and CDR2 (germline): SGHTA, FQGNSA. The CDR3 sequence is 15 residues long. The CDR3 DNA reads TGTGCCAGCAGCTTCCATGGACTAGCCCGCGCCGAGCAGTACTTC. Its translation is CASSFHGLARAEQYF.

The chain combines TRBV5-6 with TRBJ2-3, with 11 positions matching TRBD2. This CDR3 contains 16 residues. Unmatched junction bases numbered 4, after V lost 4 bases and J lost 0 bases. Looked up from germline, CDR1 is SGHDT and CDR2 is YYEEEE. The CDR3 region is CASSLRLAGSTDTQYF. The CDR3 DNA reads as TGTGCCAGCAGCCTAAGACTAGCGGGGAGCACAGATACGCAGTATTTT.

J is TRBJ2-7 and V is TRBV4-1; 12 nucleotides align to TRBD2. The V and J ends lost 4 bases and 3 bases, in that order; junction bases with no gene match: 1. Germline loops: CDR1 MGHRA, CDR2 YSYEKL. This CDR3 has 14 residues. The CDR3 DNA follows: TGCGCCAGCAGCCCTAGCGGGAGGGGCTACGAGCAGTACTTC. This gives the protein CASSPSGRGYEQYF.

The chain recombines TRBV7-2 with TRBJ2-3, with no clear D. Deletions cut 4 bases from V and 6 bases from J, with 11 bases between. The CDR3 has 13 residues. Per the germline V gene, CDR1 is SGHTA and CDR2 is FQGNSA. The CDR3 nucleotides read TGTGCCAGCAGCTCTCCCCATGGGGATACGCAGTATTTT. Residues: CASSSPHGDTQYF.

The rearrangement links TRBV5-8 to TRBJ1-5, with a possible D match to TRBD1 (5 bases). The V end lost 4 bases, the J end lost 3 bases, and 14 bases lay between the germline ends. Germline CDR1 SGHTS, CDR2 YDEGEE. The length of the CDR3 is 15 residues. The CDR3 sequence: CASSQWGDPNQPQHF. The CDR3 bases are TGTGCCAGCAGCCAGTGGGGGGACCCCAATCAGCCCCAGCATTTT.

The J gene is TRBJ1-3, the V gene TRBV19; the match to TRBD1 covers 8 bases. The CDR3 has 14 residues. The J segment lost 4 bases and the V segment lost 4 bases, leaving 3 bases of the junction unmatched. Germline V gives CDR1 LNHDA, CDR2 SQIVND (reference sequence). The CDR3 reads CASSTGGEGNTIYF. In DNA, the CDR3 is TGTGCCAGTAGTACAGGGGGCGAAGGAAACACCATATATTTT.

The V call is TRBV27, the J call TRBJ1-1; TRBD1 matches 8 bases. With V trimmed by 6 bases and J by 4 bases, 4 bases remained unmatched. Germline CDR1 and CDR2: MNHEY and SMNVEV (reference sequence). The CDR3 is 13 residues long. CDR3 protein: CASRDTGGTEAFF. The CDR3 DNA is TGTGCCAGCAGGGATACAGGGGGCACTGAAGCTTTCTTT.

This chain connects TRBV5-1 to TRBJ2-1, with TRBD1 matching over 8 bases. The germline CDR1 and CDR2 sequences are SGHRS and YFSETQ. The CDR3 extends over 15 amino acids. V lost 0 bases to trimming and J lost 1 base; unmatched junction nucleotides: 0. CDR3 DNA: TGCGCCAGCAGCTTGGGGACAGGGTCCTACAATGAGCAGTTCTTC. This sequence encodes CASSLGTGSYNEQFF.

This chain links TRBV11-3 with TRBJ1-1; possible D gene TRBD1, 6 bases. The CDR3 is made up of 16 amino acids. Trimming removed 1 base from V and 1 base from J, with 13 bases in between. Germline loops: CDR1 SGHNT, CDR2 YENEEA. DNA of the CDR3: TGTGCCAGCAGCTTAGCAATTGCAGGGGAGAACACTGAAGCTTTCTTT. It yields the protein CASSLAIAGENTEAFF.

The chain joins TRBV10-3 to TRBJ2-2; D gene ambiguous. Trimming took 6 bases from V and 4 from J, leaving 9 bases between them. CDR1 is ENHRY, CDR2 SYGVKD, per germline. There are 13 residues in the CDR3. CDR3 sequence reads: CAIRPVGTGELFF. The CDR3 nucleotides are TGTGCCATCAGGCCCGTGGGCACCGGGGAGCTGTTTTTT.